This T cell receptor beta chain was captured in a study of shared clonotypes between healthy human individuals. Findings of the study overall: Sequencing depth was predicted to influence how clonotypes are shared among donors.

Some 30,000 T cell genomes, or roughly 200 ng DNA, went into the sorted-subset replicate PCRs. The assay was immunoSEQ multiplex PCR, and TCRdb's table has in-frame clones only and misses some. There are 980,000 or so clones in the sample; approximately 80% occur only once, and approximately 1.5% lies in the top ten. Regarding this clone: As yet, its antigen is unknown.

Sequenced sample: memory CD4+ T cells sorted from blood. Specified subset: CD45RA-negative fraction. The TCR was taken from a man aged 18 to 30 in good health.

CDR3: CASSLEGLAGGNTDTQYF. The CDR3 DNA reads TGTGCCAGCAGCTTAGAGGGACTAGCGGGGGGAAACACAGATACGCAGTATTTT. This chain links TRBV13 with TRBJ2-3; 15 nucleotides line up with TRBD2. CDR1 and CDR2 (germline): PRHDT, FYEKMQ (reference sequence). This CDR3 spans 18 amino acids. V lost 1 base, J lost 2 bases, and 4 bases stayed unmatched.